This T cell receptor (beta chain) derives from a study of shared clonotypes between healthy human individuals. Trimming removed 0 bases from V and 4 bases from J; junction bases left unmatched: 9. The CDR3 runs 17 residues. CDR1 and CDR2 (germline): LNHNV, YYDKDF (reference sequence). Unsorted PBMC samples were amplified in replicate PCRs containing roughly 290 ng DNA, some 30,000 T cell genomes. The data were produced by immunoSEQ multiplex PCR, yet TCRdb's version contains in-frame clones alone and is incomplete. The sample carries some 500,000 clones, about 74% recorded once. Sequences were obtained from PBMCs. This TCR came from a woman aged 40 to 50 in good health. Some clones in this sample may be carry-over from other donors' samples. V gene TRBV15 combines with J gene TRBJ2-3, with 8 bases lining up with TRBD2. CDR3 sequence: CATSRDFLAGQPDTQYF. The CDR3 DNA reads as TGTGCCACCAGCAGAGATTTCTTAGCGGGGCAGCCAGATACGCAGTATTTT.